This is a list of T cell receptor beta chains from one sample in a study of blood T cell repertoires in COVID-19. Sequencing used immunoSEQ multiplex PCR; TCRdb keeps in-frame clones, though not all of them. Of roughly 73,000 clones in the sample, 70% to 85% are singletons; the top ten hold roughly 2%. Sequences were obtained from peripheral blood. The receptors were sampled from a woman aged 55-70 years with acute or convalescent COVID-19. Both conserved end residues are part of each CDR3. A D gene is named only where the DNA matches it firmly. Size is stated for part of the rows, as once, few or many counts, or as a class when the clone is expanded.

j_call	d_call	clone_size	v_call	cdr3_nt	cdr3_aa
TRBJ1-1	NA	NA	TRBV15	TGTGCCACCAGCAAGGGGGTTACTACTGAAGCTTTCTTT	CATSKGVTTEAFF
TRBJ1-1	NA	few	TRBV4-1	TGCGCCAGCAGCCAAGGGGGGGGGCCGGTCCCTGAAGCTTTCTTT	CASSQGGGPVPEAFF
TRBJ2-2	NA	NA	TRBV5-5	TGTGCCAGCAGCCGGGAAGGCGTGGCCGGGGAGCTGTTTTTT	CASSREGVAGELFF
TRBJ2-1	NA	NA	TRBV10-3	TGTGCCATCAGTGAGGGCGGAAGCTCCTACAATGAGCAGTTCTTC	CAISEGGSSYNEQFF
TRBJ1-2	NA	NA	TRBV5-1	TGCGCCAGCAGGCTCGAGGGTGGCTACACCTTC	CASRLEGGYTF
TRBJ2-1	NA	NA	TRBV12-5	TGTGCTAGTGGTTTGGGAGTCACTTACAATGAGCAGTTCTTC	CASGLGVTYNEQFF
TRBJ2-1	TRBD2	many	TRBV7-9	TGTGCCAGCAGCGCCCGCCGACTAGCGGGAGGGTTAAATGAGCAGTTCTTC	CASSARRLAGGLNEQFF
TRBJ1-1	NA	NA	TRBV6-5	TGTGCCAGCAGGGGGGACATAGGGTTCACTGAAGCTTTCTTT	CASRGDIGFTEAFF
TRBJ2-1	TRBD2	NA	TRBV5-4	TGTGCCAGCAGCTTGGGGGCGGGGGTGACGAATGAGCAGTTCTTC	CASSLGAGVTNEQFF
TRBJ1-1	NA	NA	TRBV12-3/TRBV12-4	TGTGCCAGCAGTTTAGGTAAGAACACTGAAGCTTTCTTT	CASSLGKNTEAFF
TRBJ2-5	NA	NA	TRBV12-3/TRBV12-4	TGTGCCAGCAGTCGGGGATCGAGGGAGACCCAGTACTTC	CASSRGSRETQYF
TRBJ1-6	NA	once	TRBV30	TGTGCCTGGAATACAGTCGGTTATAATTCACCCCTCCACTTT	CAWNTVGYNSPLHF
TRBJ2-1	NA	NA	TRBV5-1	TGCGCCAGCCGGAGGGGAGTCGATGAGCAGTTCTTC	CASRRGVDEQFF
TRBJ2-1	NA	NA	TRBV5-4	TGTGCCAGCAGCTCGCCGACAGCGACGAATGAGCAGTTCTTC	CASSSPTATNEQFF
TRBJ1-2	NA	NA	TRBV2	TGTGCCAGCAGTAGACAAACAGGGCTCCCCTATGGCTACACCTTC	CASSRQTGLPYGYTF
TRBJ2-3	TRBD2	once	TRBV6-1	TGTGCCAGCAGTGCTTTAGCGGGGGGCCTCACAGATACGCAGTATTTT	CASSALAGGLTDTQYF
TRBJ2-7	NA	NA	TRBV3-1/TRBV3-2	TGTGCCAGCAGTAGGGAGGGGGGTGCCTACGAGCAGTACTTC	CASSREGGAYEQYF
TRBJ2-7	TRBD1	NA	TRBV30	TGTGCCTGGAGTCGACCCGGGACAGGGGGCGGCGAGCAGTACTTC	CAWSRPGTGGGEQYF
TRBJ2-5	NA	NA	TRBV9	TGTGCCAGCAGCGGGTCTACGCAAGAGACCCAGTACTTC	CASSGSTQETQYF
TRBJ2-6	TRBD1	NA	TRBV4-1	TGCGCCGCCCGAGGGAACAGGGGATTGAGGGGGGCCAACGTCCTGACTTTC	CAARGNRGLRGANVLTF
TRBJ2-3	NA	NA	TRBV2	TGTGCCAGCAGACGCGGCGTTGGAGATACGCAGTATTTT	CASRRGVGDTQYF
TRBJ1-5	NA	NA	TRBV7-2	TGTGCCAGCAGCTTAGGTCAGGCGAGTAGCAATCAGCCCCAGCATTTT	CASSLGQASSNQPQHF
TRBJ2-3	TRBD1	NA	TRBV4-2	TGTGCCAGCAGCCAAGTGACAGGGAGCACAGATACGCAGTATTTT	CASSQVTGSTDTQYF
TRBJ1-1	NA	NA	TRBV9	TGTGCCAGCAGCGTAAGGCCAGAGGGCACTGAAGCTTTCTTT	CASSVRPEGTEAFF
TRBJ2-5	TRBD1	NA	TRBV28	TGTGCCAGCAGTCCAGGGGGCCGTGTCCAAGAGACCCAGTACTTC	CASSPGGRVQETQYF
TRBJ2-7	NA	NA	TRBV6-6	TGTGCCAGCAGTTCGACAGAACTTTTTCGAGAGCAGTACTTC	CASSSTELFREQYF
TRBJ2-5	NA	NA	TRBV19	TGTGCCAGTAGTCCAGAGGGGGGGCTAGAGACCCAGTACTTC	CASSPEGGLETQYF
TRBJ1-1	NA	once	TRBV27	TGTGCCAGCAGTTTTAATCAGGGGAACACTGAAGCTTTCTTT	CASSFNQGNTEAFF
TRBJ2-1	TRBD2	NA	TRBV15	TGTGCCACCAGCTCTCGACTAGCGGGAGGTTCCTACAATGAGCAGTTCTTC	CATSSRLAGGSYNEQFF
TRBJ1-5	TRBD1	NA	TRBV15	TGTGCCACCTCTCCCCAGGGGGCGGTTGGGACCCAGCATTTT	CATSPQGAVGTQHF
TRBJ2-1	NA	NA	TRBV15	TGTGCCACCAGCAGACCGTGGGGGGATGAGCAGTTCTTC	CATSRPWGDEQFF
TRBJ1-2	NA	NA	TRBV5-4	TGTGCCAGCACCTTCCGGGAGGGTTTCTATGGCTACACCTTC	CASTFREGFYGYTF
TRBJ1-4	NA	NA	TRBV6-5	TGTGCCAGCAGTTACTCAGTGGGCGCAACTAATGAAAAACTGTTTTTT	CASSYSVGATNEKLFF
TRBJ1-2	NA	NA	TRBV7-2	TGTGCCAGCAGCCTACAGACAGGACAAAACTATGGCTACACCTTC	CASSLQTGQNYGYTF
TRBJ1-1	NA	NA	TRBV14	TGTGCCAGCAGCCGGGTTCTAGGCCCAGCATCTGAAGCTTTCTTT	CASSRVLGPASEAFF
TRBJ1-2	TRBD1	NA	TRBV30	TGTGCCTGGAGTCGTATTCTGGACAGGTGGAACTATGGCTACACCTTC	CAWSRILDRWNYGYTF
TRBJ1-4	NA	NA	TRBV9	TGTGCCAGCAGCCCCAGGCGGGTAGCAACTAATGAAAAACTGTTTTTT	CASSPRRVATNEKLFF
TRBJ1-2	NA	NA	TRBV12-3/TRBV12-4	TGTGCCAGCAGTTTAAACAGAAGCTATGGCTACACCTTC	CASSLNRSYGYTF